The T cell receptor beta chain under discussion was sequenced for a study of blood T cell repertoires in COVID-19. Study background: Samples of COVID-19 (acute and convalescent) were obtained from the United States, Italy and Spain.

In the source study's methods: By means of reference gene primer amplification, nucleated cell counts were estimated. The protocol was immunoSEQ multiplex PCR, while the TCRdb copy is restricted to in-frame clones and leaves out a portion. V, J and clone size were drawn from that table, and D and trimming were deduced from the DNA. The repertoire holds some 250,000 clones, with roughly 86% as singletons. From germline, CDR1 is ENHRY and CDR2 SYGVKD. Deletions cut 6 bases from V and 3 bases from J, with 17 bases between. This CDR3 is built from 15 residues. The origin of this receptor is a woman between 40 and 50 years old with acute COVID-19. The chain recombines TRBV10-3 with TRBJ1-1, with D hard to call. Sequencing was done on a sample of PBMCs or T cells enriched from blood (not recorded which). The CDR3 is CAISESGEIDTEAFF. The CDR3 DNA is TGTGCCATCAGCGAGAGCGGAGAGATAGACACTGAAGCTTTCTTT.